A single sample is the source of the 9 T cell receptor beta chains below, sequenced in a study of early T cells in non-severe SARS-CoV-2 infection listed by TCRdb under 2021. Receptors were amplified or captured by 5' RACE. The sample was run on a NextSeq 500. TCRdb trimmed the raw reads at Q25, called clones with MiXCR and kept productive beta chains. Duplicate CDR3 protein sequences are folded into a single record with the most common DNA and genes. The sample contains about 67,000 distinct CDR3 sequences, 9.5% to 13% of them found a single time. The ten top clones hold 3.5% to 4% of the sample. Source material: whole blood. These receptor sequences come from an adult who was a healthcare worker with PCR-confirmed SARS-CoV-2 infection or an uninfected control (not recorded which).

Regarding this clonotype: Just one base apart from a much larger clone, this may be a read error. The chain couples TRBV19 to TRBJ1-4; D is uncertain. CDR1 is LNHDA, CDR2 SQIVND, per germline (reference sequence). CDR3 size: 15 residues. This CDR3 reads CANSLEAATNEKLFF. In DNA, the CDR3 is TGTGCCAATAGTCTCGAGGCAGCAACTAATGAAAAACTGTTTTTT.

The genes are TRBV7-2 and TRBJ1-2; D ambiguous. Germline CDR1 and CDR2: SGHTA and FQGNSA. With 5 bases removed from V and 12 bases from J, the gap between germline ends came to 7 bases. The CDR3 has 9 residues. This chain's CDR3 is CASSITDTF. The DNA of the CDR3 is TGTGCCAGCAGCATTACGGACACCTTC.

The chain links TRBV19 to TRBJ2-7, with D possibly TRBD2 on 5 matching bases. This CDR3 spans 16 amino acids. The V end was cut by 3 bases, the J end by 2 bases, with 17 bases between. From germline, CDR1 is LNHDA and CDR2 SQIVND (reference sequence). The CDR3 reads CASSIGVAPVPYEQYF. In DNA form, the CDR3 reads TGTGCCAGTAGTATCGGGGTAGCCCCTGTTCCCTACGAGCAGTACTTC.

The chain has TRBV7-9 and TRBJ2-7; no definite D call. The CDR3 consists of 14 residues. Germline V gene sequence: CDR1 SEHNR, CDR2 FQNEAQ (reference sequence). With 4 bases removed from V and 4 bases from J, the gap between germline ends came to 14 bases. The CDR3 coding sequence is TGTGCCAGCAGCTCGCCCCGGCGGCAGTACGAGCAGTACTTC. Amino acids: CASSSPRRQYEQYF.

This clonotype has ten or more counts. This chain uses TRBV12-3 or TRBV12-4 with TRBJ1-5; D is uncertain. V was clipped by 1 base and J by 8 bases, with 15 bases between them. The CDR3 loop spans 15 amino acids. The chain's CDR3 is CASSLGGRRKEPQHF. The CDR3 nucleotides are TGTGCCAGCAGTTTAGGCGGGAGACGTAAAGAGCCCCAGCATTTT.

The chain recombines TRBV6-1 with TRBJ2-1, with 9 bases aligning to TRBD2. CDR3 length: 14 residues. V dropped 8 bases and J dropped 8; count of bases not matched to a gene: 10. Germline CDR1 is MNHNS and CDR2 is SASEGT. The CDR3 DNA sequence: TGTGCCAGCCTGACGCTAGCGGGGAAGCATGAGCAGTTCTTC. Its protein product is CASLTLAGKHEQFF.

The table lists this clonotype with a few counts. CDR3 nucleotides: TGTGCCAGCAGCCATCCAGGGGGCCCCAGGGAGACCCAGTACTTC. Its protein product is CASSHPGGPRETQYF. The rearrangement uses TRBV28 and TRBJ2-5; 8 bases line up with TRBD1. CDR1 and CDR2 (germline): MDHEN, SYDVKM. The CDR3 totals 15 residues. The ends lost 6 bases at V and 5 bases at J; junction bases unmatched: 11.

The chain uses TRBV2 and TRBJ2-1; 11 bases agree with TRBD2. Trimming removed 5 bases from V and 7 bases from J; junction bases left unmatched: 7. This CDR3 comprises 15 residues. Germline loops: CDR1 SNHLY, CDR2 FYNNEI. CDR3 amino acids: CASSPTSGRGNEQFF. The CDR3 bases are TGTGCCAGCAGTCCAACTAGCGGGAGAGGGAATGAGCAGTTCTTC. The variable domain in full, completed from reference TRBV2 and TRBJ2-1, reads EPEVTQTPSHQVTQMGQEVILRCVPISNHLYFYWYRQILGQKVEFLVSFYNNEISEKSEIFDDQFSVERPDGSNFTLKIRSTKLEDSAMYFCASSPTSGRGNEQFFGPGTRLTVL.

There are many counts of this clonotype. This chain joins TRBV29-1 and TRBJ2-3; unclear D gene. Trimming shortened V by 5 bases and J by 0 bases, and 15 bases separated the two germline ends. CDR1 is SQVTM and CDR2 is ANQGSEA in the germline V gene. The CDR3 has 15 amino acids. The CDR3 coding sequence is TGCAGCGTTCACCTGGCATCACAGAGCACAGATACGCAGTATTTT. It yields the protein CSVHLASQSTDTQYF.